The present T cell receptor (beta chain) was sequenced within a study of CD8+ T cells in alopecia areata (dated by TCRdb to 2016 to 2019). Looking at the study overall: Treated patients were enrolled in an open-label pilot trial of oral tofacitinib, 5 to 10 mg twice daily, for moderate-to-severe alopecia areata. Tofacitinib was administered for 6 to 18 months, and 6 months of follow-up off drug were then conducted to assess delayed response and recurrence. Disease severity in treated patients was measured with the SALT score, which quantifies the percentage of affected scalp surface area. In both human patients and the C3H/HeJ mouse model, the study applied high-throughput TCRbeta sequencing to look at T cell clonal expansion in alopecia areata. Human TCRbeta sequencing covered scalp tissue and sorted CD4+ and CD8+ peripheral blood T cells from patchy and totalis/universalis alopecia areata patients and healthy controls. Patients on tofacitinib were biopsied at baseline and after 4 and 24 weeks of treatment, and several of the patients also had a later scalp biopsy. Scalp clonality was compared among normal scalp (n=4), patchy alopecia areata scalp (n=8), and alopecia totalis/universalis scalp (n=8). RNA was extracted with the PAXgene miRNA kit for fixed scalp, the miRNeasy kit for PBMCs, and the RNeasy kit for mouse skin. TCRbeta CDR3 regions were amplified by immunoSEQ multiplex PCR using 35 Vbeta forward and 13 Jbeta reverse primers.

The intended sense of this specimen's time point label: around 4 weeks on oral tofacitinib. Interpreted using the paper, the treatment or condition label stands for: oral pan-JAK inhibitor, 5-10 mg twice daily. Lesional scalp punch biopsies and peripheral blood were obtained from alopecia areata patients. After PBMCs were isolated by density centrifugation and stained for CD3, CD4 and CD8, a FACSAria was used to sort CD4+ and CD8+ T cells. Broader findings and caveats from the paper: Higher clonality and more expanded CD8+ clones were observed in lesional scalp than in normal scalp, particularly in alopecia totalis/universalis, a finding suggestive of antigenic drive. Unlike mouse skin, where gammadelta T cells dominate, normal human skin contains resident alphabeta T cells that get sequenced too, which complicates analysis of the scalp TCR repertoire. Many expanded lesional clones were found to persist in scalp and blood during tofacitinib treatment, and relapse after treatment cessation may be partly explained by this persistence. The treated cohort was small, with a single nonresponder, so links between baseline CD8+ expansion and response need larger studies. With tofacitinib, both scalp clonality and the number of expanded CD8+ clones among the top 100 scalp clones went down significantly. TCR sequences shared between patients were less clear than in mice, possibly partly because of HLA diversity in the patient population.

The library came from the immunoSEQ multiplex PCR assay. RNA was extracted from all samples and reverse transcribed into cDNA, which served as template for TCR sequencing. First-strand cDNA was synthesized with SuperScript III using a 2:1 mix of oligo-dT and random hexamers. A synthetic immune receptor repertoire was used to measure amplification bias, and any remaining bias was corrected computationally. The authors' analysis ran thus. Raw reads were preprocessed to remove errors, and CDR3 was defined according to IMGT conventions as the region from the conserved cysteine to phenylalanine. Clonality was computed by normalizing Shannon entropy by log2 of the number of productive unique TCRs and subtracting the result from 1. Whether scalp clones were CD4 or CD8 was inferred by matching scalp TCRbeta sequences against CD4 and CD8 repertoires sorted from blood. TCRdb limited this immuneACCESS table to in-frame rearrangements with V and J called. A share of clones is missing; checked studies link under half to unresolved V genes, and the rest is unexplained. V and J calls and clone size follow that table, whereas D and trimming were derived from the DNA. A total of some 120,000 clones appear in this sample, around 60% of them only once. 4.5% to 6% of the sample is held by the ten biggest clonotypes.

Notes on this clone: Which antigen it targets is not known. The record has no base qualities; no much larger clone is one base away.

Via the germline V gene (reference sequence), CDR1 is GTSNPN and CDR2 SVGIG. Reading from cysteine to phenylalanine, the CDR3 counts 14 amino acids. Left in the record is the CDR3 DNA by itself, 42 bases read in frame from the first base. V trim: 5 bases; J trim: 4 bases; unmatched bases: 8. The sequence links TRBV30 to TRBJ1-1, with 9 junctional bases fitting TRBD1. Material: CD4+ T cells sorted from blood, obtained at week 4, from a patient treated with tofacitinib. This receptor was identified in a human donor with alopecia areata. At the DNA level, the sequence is TGTGCCTGGTCGGGACAGGGAGGAGGCACTGAAGCTTTCTTT. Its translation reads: CAWSGQGGGTEAFF.